Listed below are T cell receptor beta chains from one sample, sequenced in a study of blood T cell repertoires in COVID-19. The assay was immunoSEQ multiplex PCR, and TCRdb's table has in-frame clones only and misses some. Of tens of thousands of clones listed, 82% are singletons. The sequenced sample was peripheral blood. Receptors were obtained from a human donor in a cohort sampled during active COVID-19. Both conserved end residues are trimmed from each CDR3. The order of the fields is V gene, J gene, CDR3 protein.

>TRBV7-9|TRBJ2-4
ASSLQGIENIQY
>TRBV7-2|TRBJ2-3
ASSLGSGYSTDTQY
>TRBV11-2|TRBJ1-2
ASSPAGGSYGYT
>TRBV27|TRBJ2-7
ASSKTSSSSYEQY
>TRBV29-1|TRBJ1-2
SVGAGGYT
>TRBV5-4|TRBJ2-7
ASSSGTGVGEQY
>TRBV5-6|TRBJ2-3
ASSYFIRDTQY
>TRBV7-6|TRBJ1-2
ASSLRGNYGYT
>TRBV10-3|TRBJ1-1
AISESGGMNTEAF
>TRBV6-5|TRBJ2-5
ASSYPAKETQY
>TRBV15|TRBJ1-6
ATSRGQGSPLH
>TRBV10-3|TRBJ1-2
AISEGTGSLNRDGYT
>TRBV6-5|TRBJ2-7
ASSRGTGRAYEQY
>TRBV5-5|TRBJ2-3
ASSSTSFGGDTQY
>TRBV30|TRBJ1-2
AWSNSGFYGYT
>TRBV12-5|TRBJ1-5
ASGLVLSYSNQPQH
>TRBV4-2|TRBJ2-7
ATPVHEQY
>TRBV6-5|TRBJ2-7
ASSPDKGYEQY
>TRBV25-1|TRBJ2-2
ASSQRTQNTGELF
>TRBV7-2|TRBJ2-7
ASSFLEGVVEQY
>TRBV2|TRBJ2-7
ASRTWSDRGYEQY
>TRBV7-6|TRBJ1-3
ASSLMRDSGNTIY
>TRBV5-1|TRBJ2-7
ASSTGDHFYEQY
>TRBV19|TRBJ2-7
ANYGTLKSYEQY
>TRBV7-2|TRBJ2-1
ASSLVGQGSYNEQF
>TRBV5-1|TRBJ2-2
ASSLIPGGTGELF
>TRBV5-1|TRBJ2-5
ASSPPGGETQY
>TRBV5-1|TRBJ1-1
ASSPGDRGFAF
>TRBV7-9|TRBJ2-3
ASSLGAGDTDTQY